One sample yielded the 23 T cell receptor beta chains listed below, sequenced in a study of blood T cell repertoires in COVID-19. Assay: immunoSEQ multiplex PCR; the TCRdb copy retains only in-frame clones and omits some. The profile shows more than 150,000 clones, about four fifths of them singletons. The sequenced sample was peripheral blood. These receptors all stem from a woman of 80 years or more with COVID-19, enrolled during active disease.

This sequence joins TRBV3-1 (or the pseudogene TRBV3-2) and TRBJ1-2; 8 nucleotides align to TRBD1. The CDR3 consists of 14 residues. The germline V gene has CDR1 LGHDT and CDR2 YNNKEL (reference sequence). Germline trimming cut 1 base from V and 8 bases from J; bases unmatched to any gene: 6. CDR3 DNA: TGTGCCAGCAGCCAAGGGGACAGGTCAGGAGGCTACACCTTC. Translation: CASSQGDRSGGYTF.

The CDR3 DNA sequence: TGCAGCGTTGACTGGACTAGCGGCTACAATGAGCAGTTCTTC. This sequence encodes CSVDWTSGYNEQFF. The chain combines TRBV29-1 with TRBJ2-1, with 10 bases matching TRBD2. This CDR3 spans 14 amino acids. Germline assignment: CDR1 SQVTM and CDR2 ANQGSEA. Unmatched junction bases numbered 2, after V lost 3 bases and J lost 3 bases.

The gene calls are TRBV7-9 and TRBJ1-2; D not certain. CDR1 is SEHNR and CDR2 is FQNEAQ in the germline V gene (reference sequence). V lost 1 base, J lost 4 bases, and 10 bases lay in between. The CDR3 is 14 amino acids. The CDR3 region has the DNA TGTGCCAGCAGCTTAGGCCCGGGTGGCTATGGCTACACCTTC. This codes for CASSLGPGGYGYTF.

The chain couples TRBV7-9 to TRBJ2-5; possible D gene TRBD2, 5 bases. CDR3 length equals 14 residues. Germline CDR1 reads SEHNR; CDR2 reads FQNEAQ (reference sequence). V shed 0 bases and J shed 5 bases, with 10 bases lying between them. The CDR3 protein is CASSLAGALETQYF. As DNA, the CDR3 is TGTGCCAGCAGCTTAGCGGGAGCACTGGAGACCCAGTACTTC.

This clone was counted once. The rearrangement joins TRBV6-2 or TRBV6-3 to TRBJ1-2; D might be TRBD1 (6 bases). This CDR3 is built from 13 residues. Trimming left V 4 bases short and J 8 bases short, with 14 bases between. CDR1 and CDR2 from the germline V gene are MNHEY and SVGEGT. Here the CDR3 reads CASSFGGPPGYTF. In nucleotides, the CDR3 is TGTGCCAGCAGTTTTGGGGGCCCGCCGGGCTACACCTTC.

The chain recombines TRBV19 with TRBJ2-3, with D perhaps matching TRBD1 (6 bases). The CDR3 extends over 15 amino acids. V lost 5 bases, J lost 0 bases, and 12 bases lay in between. Germline V lookup: CDR1 LNHDA, CDR2 SQIVND (reference sequence). DNA of the CDR3: TGTGCCAGTAGTTTTTTCAGGGGCAGCACAGATACGCAGTATTTT. It translates to CASSFFRGSTDTQYF.

This clone was counted a few times. The chain recombines TRBV12-3 or TRBV12-4 with TRBJ1-2, with TRBD1 identical over 9 bases. The CDR3 has 12 residues. V lost 7 bases and J lost 8; bases outside the gene matches: 5. The CDR3 coding sequence is TGTGCCAGCACCAGGACAGGGGAGGGCTACACCTTC. Its translation is CASTRTGEGYTF.

The chain links TRBV5-1 to TRBJ2-7; no clear D gene. CDR1 SGHRS and CDR2 YFSETQ come from the germline V gene. With 0 bases removed from V and 3 bases from J, the gap between germline ends came to 7 bases. The CDR3 extends over 13 amino acids. CDR3 residues: CASSLAYSYEQYF. The CDR3 DNA reads as TGCGCCAGCAGCTTGGCCTACAGCTACGAGCAGTACTTC.

This chain connects TRBV6-5 to TRBJ1-1, with 9 bases matching TRBD1. CDR1 is MNHEY, CDR2 SVGAGI, per germline. J lost 2 bases, V lost 6 bases, and 1 base had no gene match. CDR3 length: 13 amino acids. CDR3 sequence: CASRQGANTEAFF. As DNA, the CDR3 is TGTGCCAGCAGACAGGGGGCCAACACTGAAGCTTTCTTT.

This clone was detected once. The chain employs TRBV2 and TRBJ1-1, with a tentative D call TRBD1 (5 bases). The germline V gene has CDR1 SNHLY and CDR2 FYNNEI. The CDR3 covers 14 residues. V was trimmed by 6 bases and J by 5 bases, leaving 16 bases between them. In DNA form, the CDR3 reads TGTGCCAGCAGGGAGGGACGAGGCCGAACTGAAGCTTTCTTT. This codes for CASREGRGRTEAFF.

The V call is TRBV5-5, the J call TRBJ2-1, with 12 nucleotides matching TRBD1. The CDR3 loop spans 14 amino acids. J lost 7 bases, V lost 3 bases, and 2 bases had no gene match. Germline loops: CDR1 SGHKS, CDR2 YYEKEE (reference sequence). CDR3 sequence reads: CASSWGQGANEQFF. The CDR3 nucleotides read TGTGCCAGCAGCTGGGGACAGGGGGCGAATGAGCAGTTCTTC.

The rearrangement uses TRBV28 and TRBJ2-3; 14 nucleotides align to TRBD2. The CDR3 has 20 amino acids. Germline CDR1 MDHEN, CDR2 SYDVKM. V lost 5 bases, J lost 2 bases, and 15 bases stayed unmatched. The chain's CDR3 is CASSKRGVATSGRATDTQYF. Written as DNA, the CDR3 is TGTGCCAGCAGTAAGCGGGGGGTGGCGACTAGCGGGAGGGCCACAGATACGCAGTATTTT.

This sequence joins TRBV11-3 and TRBJ2-6; D remains ambiguous. The V gene lost 1 base and the J gene lost 0 bases, with 7 bases spanning the gap. The germline gives CDR1 SGHNT, CDR2 YENEEA. The CDR3 sequence is 16 residues long. CDR3 sequence (DNA): TGTGCCAGCAGCTTAGCAGGCGTCTCTGGGGCCAACGTCCTGACTTTC. Translation: CASSLAGVSGANVLTF.

This sequence joins TRBV29-1 and TRBJ2-1, with D perhaps TRBD1 (6 bases). The V and J ends lost 8 bases and 4 bases respectively, with 18 bases between them. Germline V gives CDR1 SQVTM, CDR2 ANQGSEA. This CDR3 is built from 14 residues. The CDR3 coding sequence is TGCAGCTCCACCGGACAGAGGGGTTACAATGAGCAGTTCTTC. Translating it yields CSSTGQRGYNEQFF.

This clone appeared a few times. This chain connects TRBV14 to TRBJ2-3, with a possible D match to TRBD2 (5 bases). CDR3 length equals 14 residues. Trimming shortened V by 5 bases and J by 1 base, and 10 bases separated the two germline ends. Germline lookup yields CDR1 SGHDN and CDR2 FVKESK. For the CDR3, the DNA is TGTGCCAGCAGCAAGGTGCGGGGCACAGATACGCAGTATTTT. Its protein is CASSKVRGTDTQYF.

This sequence joins TRBV5-1 and TRBJ2-7; 11 nucleotides line up with TRBD1. V shed 4 bases and J 0 bases; nucleotides not matched to a gene: 3. The CDR3 runs 15 residues. Germline V gene lookup returns CDR1 SGHRS and CDR2 YFSETQ. This CDR3 is CASSGTGGSSYEQYF. CDR3 DNA sequence: TGCGCCAGCAGCGGGACAGGGGGGAGCTCCTACGAGCAGTACTTC.

This chain joins TRBV29-1 and TRBJ1-2; weak D call: TRBD1 (6 bases). The CDR3 runs to 13 residues. The germline V and J ends were trimmed by 3 bases and 6 bases, with 14 bases remaining between them. The germline V gene has CDR1 SQVTM and CDR2 ANQGSEA. CDR3 sequence: CSVDVRDTDGYTF. As DNA, the CDR3 is TGCAGCGTTGACGTCCGGGACACTGATGGCTACACCTTC.

This clone came up once. This chain links TRBV24-1 with TRBJ1-5; 9 bases align to TRBD1. The J segment lost 4 bases and the V segment lost 3 bases, leaving 9 bases of the junction unmatched. There are 17 residues in the CDR3. Germline V gene lookup returns CDR1 KGHDR and CDR2 SFDVKD. The CDR3 loop is CATSDRKTGGPNQPQHF. CDR3 DNA sequence: TGTGCCACCAGTGATCGAAAGACAGGGGGTCCTAATCAGCCCCAGCATTTT.

In the case of this clone: Other nucleotide sequences from this sample produce the same CDR3. The CDR3 coding sequence is TGTGCCAGCAGCCCCGACAGGGGCAACTATGGCTACACCTTC. Translation: CASSPDRGNYGYTF. The chain employs TRBV5-4 and TRBJ1-2, with 8 bases aligning to TRBD1. The CDR3 has 14 amino acids. Germline CDR1 reads SGHNT; CDR2 reads YYREEE (reference sequence). V lost 4 bases, J lost 2 bases, and 4 bases stayed unmatched.

The chain carries TRBV18 and TRBJ2-1; the match to TRBD2 covers 12 bases. V lost 3 bases to trimming and J lost 7 bases; unmatched junction nucleotides: 10. The length of the CDR3 is 17 residues. In germline, CDR1 is KGHSH, CDR2 LQKENI. Here the CDR3 reads CASSPPGTSGLGNEQFF. CDR3 in DNA: TGTGCCAGCTCACCGCCCGGGACTAGCGGGTTGGGTAATGAGCAGTTCTTC.

This clone was observed once. The chain couples TRBV27 to TRBJ1-2; no clear D. Germline CDR1 reads MNHEY; CDR2 reads SMNVEV (reference sequence). The V end was cut by 0 bases, the J end by 2 bases, with 10 bases between. The CDR3 totals 15 residues. This CDR3 is CASSLSGGGNYGYTF. DNA of the CDR3: TGTGCCAGCAGTTTATCTGGCGGTGGAAACTATGGCTACACCTTC.

The table lists this clone with many counts. The V gene is TRBV15, the J gene TRBJ1-5; possibly TRBD1 for D (6 bases). Trimming removed 0 bases at V and 6 bases at J, with 12 bases between. The CDR3 runs 15 residues. The germline V gene encodes CDR1 LNHNV and CDR2 YYDKDF (reference sequence). The CDR3 region has the DNA TGTGCCACCAGCAGAGACCGGGGGGCGGGTCAGCCCCAGCATTTT. Translating it yields CATSRDRGAGQPQHF.

The chain links TRBV29-1 to TRBJ2-7, with D maybe TRBD1 (5 bases). Germline CDR1 and CDR2: SQVTM and ANQGSEA. The germline V and J ends were trimmed by 0 bases and 5 bases, with 14 bases remaining between them. The CDR3 is 14 residues long. In nucleotides, the CDR3 is TGCAGCGTTGAAGATACAGGCGGAGTCCACGAGCAGTACTTC. Amino acids: CSVEDTGGVHEQYF.